This passage covers 26 T cell receptor beta chains from one sample sequenced in a study of cytomegalovirus exposure and HLA in healthy donors. With 60 Vbeta and 13 Jbeta primers, the PCR was carried out. Data came from immunoSEQ multiplex PCR; TCRdb stores just in-frame clones and leaves some out. The sample includes about 91,000 clones, less than 70% of them seen just once. The material sequenced was PBMCs. The source of these receptors is a human donor in good health.

The chain combines TRBV2 with TRBJ1-1; 8 bases line up with TRBD1. CDR3 size: 12 residues. The ends lost 8 bases at V and 1 base at J; junction bases unmatched: 0. The germline gives CDR1 SNHLY, CDR2 FYNNEI. This chain's CDR3 is CASDRGNTEAFF. CDR3 nucleotide sequence: TGTGCCAGCGACAGGGGGAACACTGAAGCTTTCTTT.

The rearrangement joins TRBV11-2 to TRBJ1-1, with a weak D call TRBD1 (6 bases). V lost 5 bases and J 1 base, leaving 17 bases between the germline ends. The germline V gene encodes CDR1 SGHAT and CDR2 FQNNGV. The CDR3 covers 16 residues. The CDR3 nucleotides are TGTGCCAGCAGCCCAATCAGGGGAAAGCCGAACACTGAAGCTTTCTTT. This gives the protein CASSPIRGKPNTEAFF.

The chain recombines TRBV18 with TRBJ2-3; a possible D gene is TRBD2 (5 bases). V lost 7 bases and J 2 bases, leaving 10 bases between the germline ends. CDR3 length equals 13 residues. CDR1 is KGHSH, CDR2 LQKENI, per germline. The CDR3 DNA follows: TGTGCCAGCTATCCTAGCCTCACAGATACGCAGTATTTT. Residues: CASYPSLTDTQYF.

The chain combines TRBV7-3 with TRBJ2-1; TRBD1 agrees at 11 bases. CDR3 size: 16 residues. The V gene's germline CDR1 is SGHTA and CDR2 FQGTGA. Trimming took 2 bases from V and 2 from J; bases not matched to a gene: 2. The CDR3 nucleotides are TGTGCCAGCAGCTTAGGGACAGGGGGACCCTACAATGAGCAGTTCTTC. It translates to CASSLGTGGPYNEQFF.

This rearrangement joins TRBV15 to TRBJ2-2; 8 bases agree with TRBD1. This CDR3 contains 16 residues. Germline V gene data show CDR1 as LNHNV and CDR2 as YYDKDF (reference sequence). Trimming took 4 bases from V and 7 from J; bases not matched to a gene: 11. Here the CDR3 reads CATSKTYQGAGGELFF. The CDR3 nucleotides read TGTGCCACCAGCAAGACGTACCAGGGGGCCGGCGGGGAGCTGTTTTTT.

This clone was detected a few times. The V call is TRBV5-1, the J call TRBJ1-2, with TRBD1 matching over 8 bases. V lost 6 bases, J lost 8 bases, and 12 bases stayed unmatched. The length of the CDR3 is 14 residues. Germline V lookup: CDR1 SGHRS, CDR2 YFSETQ. CDR3 residues: CASTSGQGLRGYTF. For the CDR3, the DNA is TGCGCCAGCACGTCAGGACAGGGCCTTCGAGGCTACACCTTC. The whole variable domain, filled in from reference TRBV5-1 and TRBJ1-2, reads KAGVTQTPRYLIKTRGQQVTLSCSPISGHRSVSWYQQTPGQGLQFLFEYFSETQRNKGNFPGRFSGRQFSNSRSEMNVSTLELGDSALYLCASTSGQGLRGYTFGSGTRLTVV.

The chain is built from TRBV27 and TRBJ1-1; maybe TRBD1 (6 bases). The germline V gene has CDR1 MNHEY and CDR2 SMNVEV (reference sequence). This CDR3 comprises 14 residues. The V gene lost 5 bases and the J gene lost 4 bases, with 14 bases spanning the gap. The CDR3 DNA reads TGTGCCAGCAGTCCGGACAGACGGTCCACTGAAGCTTTCTTT. Translating gives CASSPDRRSTEAFF.

V and J are TRBV4-1 and TRBJ2-7, with 11 positions matching TRBD1. This CDR3 region has 17 residues. With V trimmed by 1 base and J by 1 base, 6 bases remained unmatched. Per the germline V gene, CDR1 is MGHRA and CDR2 is YSYEKL. The CDR3 nucleotides are TGCGCCAGCAGCCAAGTCCCCGGGACAGGGGGTTCCTACGAGCAGTACTTC. It codes for CASSQVPGTGGSYEQYF.

The sample holds a few counts of this clone. This sequence joins TRBV19 and TRBJ1-2, with D perhaps TRBD1 (6 bases). Per the germline V gene, CDR1 is LNHDA and CDR2 is SQIVND (reference sequence). This CDR3 spans 12 amino acids. Trimming cost V 5 bases and J 6 bases, with 10 bases left between them. CDR3 loop: CASSLRDNGYTF. The DNA for the CDR3 is TGTGCCAGTAGTTTAAGGGACAATGGCTACACCTTC. Looking up the rest from reference TRBV19 and TRBJ1-2 gives the full variable domain: DGGITQSPKYLFRKEGQNVTLSCEQNLNHDAMYWYRQDPGQGLRLIYYSQIVNDFQKGDIAEGYSVSREKKESFPLTVTSAQKNPTAFYLCASSLRDNGYTFGSGTRLTVV.

This rearrangement joins TRBV2 to TRBJ1-4; D is undetermined. Per the germline V gene, CDR1 is SNHLY and CDR2 is FYNNEI. Deletions cut 3 bases from V and 5 bases from J, with 25 bases between. The CDR3 contains 19 residues. The CDR3 spells CASSDGIRWRPLSNEKLFF. Written as DNA, the CDR3 is TGTGCCAGCAGTGACGGAATAAGGTGGAGGCCGCTTTCCAATGAAAAACTGTTTTTT. The complete variable domain, with remaining parts taken from reference TRBV2 and TRBJ1-4, reads EPEVTQTPSHQVTQMGQEVILRCVPISNHLYFYWYRQILGQKVEFLVSFYNNEISEKSEIFDDQFSVERPDGSNFTLKIRSTKLEDSAMYFCASSDGIRWRPLSNEKLFFGSGTQLSVL.

This chain uses TRBV30 with TRBJ2-1; 8 nucleotides line up with TRBD2. Germline V lookup: CDR1 GTSNPN, CDR2 SVGIG (reference sequence). J lost 1 base, V lost 8 bases, and 7 bases had no gene match. The CDR3 has 14 amino acids. This CDR3 reads CAGAGESSYNEQFF. Here the CDR3 DNA reads TGTGCCGGAGCGGGGGAAAGTTCCTACAATGAGCAGTTCTTC.

The chain carries TRBV19 and TRBJ2-7, with a tentative D call TRBD1 (6 bases). Per germline, CDR1 LNHDA and CDR2 SQIVND (reference sequence). CDR3 size: 13 residues. V was cut by 10 bases and J by 3 bases, with 16 bases left in between. The CDR3 DNA reads as TGTGCCATTGCACCGACAGGAAGCTACGAGCAGTACTTC. Encoded protein: CAIAPTGSYEQYF.

The CDR3 nucleotides read TGTGCCAGCAGCTTAGATAGCACTACCTCCGGGGCCAACGTCCTGACTTTC. It encodes CASSLDSTTSGANVLTF. The chain joins TRBV7-2 to TRBJ2-6; D call uncertain. Trimming removed 1 base from V and 4 bases from J, with 14 bases in between. The CDR3 consists of 17 residues. The germline V gene encodes CDR1 SGHTA and CDR2 FQGNSA.

The gene calls are TRBV27 and TRBJ2-7; TRBD1 aligns across 10 bases. Germline V gives CDR1 MNHEY, CDR2 SMNVEV (reference sequence). The junction had 8 bases not matched to a gene; V was cut back by 8 bases and J by 1 base. The CDR3 runs 15 residues. CDR3 DNA sequence: TGTGCCAGCGGGGAAGACAGGGGGCAGTCCTACGAGCAGTACTTC. Translation gives CASGEDRGQSYEQYF.

The chain employs TRBV18 and TRBJ1-5; TRBD1 matches at 8 bases. CDR1 is KGHSH and CDR2 is LQKENI in the germline V gene. Germline trimming cut 2 bases from V and 7 bases from J; bases unmatched to any gene: 10. The CDR3 is 16 residues long. Here the CDR3 reads CASSPSGQGFGQPQHF. The DNA for the CDR3 is TGTGCCAGCTCACCAAGCGGACAGGGATTTGGACAGCCCCAGCATTTT.

The V and J genes are TRBV5-6 and TRBJ2-1; no firm D call. Germline lookup yields CDR1 SGHDT and CDR2 YYEEEE. V was shortened by 1 base and J by 0 bases, with 8 bases between the two germline ends. This CDR3 comprises 15 residues. CDR3 nucleotides: TGTGCCAGCAGCTTGACTCTTCGCTCCTACAATGAGCAGTTCTTC. Amino acid sequence: CASSLTLRSYNEQFF.

Only a few counts were recorded for this clone. This chain joins TRBV5-4 and TRBJ2-3, with a tentative D call TRBD2 (5 bases). CDR1 SGHNT and CDR2 YYREEE come from the germline V gene (reference sequence). Trimming took off 0 bases at V and 0 bases at J, with 11 bases between the two ends. This CDR3 is 16 amino acids long. Written as DNA, the CDR3 is TGTGCCAGCAGCTTGGGGGAGCGGACTAGCACAGATACGCAGTATTTT. Translation gives CASSLGERTSTDTQYF.

The chain uses TRBV29-1 and TRBJ2-5; tentatively, D is TRBD1 (5 bases). Germline assignment: CDR1 SQVTM and CDR2 ANQGSEA. This CDR3 comprises 13 residues. V was pared by 6 bases and J by 2 bases, with 13 bases between. The CDR3 nucleotides read TGCAGCGTCGATTTCGACAGTCAAGAGACCCAGTACTTC. Its translation: CSVDFDSQETQYF.

This rearrangement joins TRBV5-4 to TRBJ1-6, with 9 bases matching TRBD1. V trimming: 0 bases; J trimming: 8 bases; junction bases outside the gene matches: 6. Germline loops: CDR1 SGHNT, CDR2 YYREEE (reference sequence). The CDR3 contains 16 residues. In DNA, the CDR3 is TGTGCCAGCAGCTTGGGGACAGGGGTTCCCTATTCACCCCTCCACTTT. Translated, it gives CASSLGTGVPYSPLHF.

The chain uses TRBV9 and TRBJ2-7; weak D call: TRBD1 (5 bases). CDR1 SGDLS and CDR2 YYNGEE come from the germline V gene. The V and J ends lost 4 bases and 2 bases respectively, with 16 bases between them. The CDR3 extends over 15 amino acids. CDR3 amino acids: CASSPRAAGTYEQYF. In nucleotides, the CDR3 is TGTGCCAGCAGCCCCAGGGCGGCAGGGACCTACGAGCAGTACTTC.

The V call is TRBV6-5, the J call TRBJ1-5, with 8 bases aligning to TRBD1. V gave up 7 bases and J gave up 4 bases; unmatched junction bases: 6. CDR1 and CDR2 (germline): MNHEY, SVGAGI. The CDR3 runs to 14 residues. CDR3 amino acids: CASNRDRRNQPQHF. CDR3 sequence (DNA): TGTGCCAGCAATAGGGACAGGAGGAATCAGCCCCAGCATTTT.

The genes are TRBV6-5 and TRBJ1-3; D remains ambiguous. The germline V and J ends were trimmed by 6 bases and 0 bases, with 12 bases remaining between them. The germline V gene encodes CDR1 MNHEY and CDR2 SVGAGI. The CDR3 is 15 amino acids. The CDR3 is CASSQRPGSGNTIYF. Here the CDR3 DNA reads TGTGCCAGCAGCCAGAGACCAGGCTCTGGAAACACCATATATTTT.

This clone was recorded once. V and J are TRBV19 and TRBJ2-3; 7 nucleotides match TRBD2. There are 17 residues in the CDR3. Germline loops: CDR1 LNHDA, CDR2 SQIVND (reference sequence). Germline trimming cut 3 bases from V and 1 base from J; bases unmatched to any gene: 10. CDR3 in amino acids: CASSIGTGGRGTDTQYF. The CDR3, as DNA: TGTGCCAGTAGTATTGGAACGGGAGGCAGGGGCACAGATACGCAGTATTTT. The whole variable domain, filled in from reference TRBV19 and TRBJ2-3, reads DGGITQSPKYLFRKEGQNVTLSCEQNLNHDAMYWYRQDPGQGLRLIYYSQIVNDFQKGDIAEGYSVSREKKESFPLTVTSAQKNPTAFYLCASSIGTGGRGTDTQYFGPGTRLTVL.

This clone was recorded a few times. The chain couples TRBV2 to TRBJ2-1; perhaps TRBD1 as D (5 bases). Germline values: CDR1 SNHLY, CDR2 FYNNEI. This CDR3 spans 12 amino acids. V lost 3 bases and J 9 bases, leaving 9 bases between the germline ends. The CDR3 region is CASSDTGREQFF. The CDR3 region has the DNA TGTGCCAGCAGTGACACAGGTCGTGAGCAGTTCTTC. The whole variable domain, filled in from reference TRBV2 and TRBJ2-1, reads EPEVTQTPSHQVTQMGQEVILRCVPISNHLYFYWYRQILGQKVEFLVSFYNNEISEKSEIFDDQFSVERPDGSNFTLKIRSTKLEDSAMYFCASSDTGREQFFGPGTRLTVL.

This sequence joins TRBV4-1 and TRBJ1-1, with D perhaps matching TRBD1 (6 bases). Trimming pared 4 bases from V and 0 bases from J, leaving 18 bases between. CDR3 length: 17 amino acids. The V gene's germline CDR1 is MGHRA and CDR2 YSYEKL. CDR3 amino acids: CASSLRSGVTLNTEAFF. As DNA, the CDR3 is TGCGCCAGCAGCCTTAGATCAGGGGTAACTCTGAACACTGAAGCTTTCTTT.

The chain carries TRBV4-3 and TRBJ2-2; D not resolved. In germline, CDR1 is LGHNA, CDR2 YSLEER. The CDR3 runs 14 residues. Trimming took off 1 base at V and 6 bases at J, with 9 bases between the two ends. CDR3 residues: CASSQGGQAGELFF. The CDR3 coding sequence is TGCGCCAGCAGCCAAGGTGGGCAGGCCGGGGAGCTGTTTTTT.